This TCR beta chain came from a study of molecular identifiers for immune sequencing clone quantification. Study-wide context: Replicate runs used RNA from approximately 20,000 or 100,000 naive CD8 cells, which was split five ways into aliquots, and four of those aliquots were then sequenced. General study findings and limits: Whereas clones above 20 RNA copies held under 1% of naive-cell molecules, they held over 97% of effector molecules.

TCRdb itself ran the PCR reads through MiXCR, one entry per CDR3 protein. The sample includes about 68,000 distinct CDR3 sequences, 15% to 20% of them seen just once. This clonotype was recorded many times. Its antigen is currently unknown. The germline gives CDR1 SGHRS, CDR2 YFSETQ. CDR3 length: 15 amino acids. J gave up 4 bases and V 4 bases, and 5 bases lay outside the gene matches. Sample: naive CD8+ T cells from blood, with Jurkat cell RNA spiked in. Subset of the sample: FACS-sorted CD8+CD4-CCR7+CD45RA+ naive T cells. The sequence derives from a human donor in good health. Some libraries in this study had Jurkat cell RNA spiked in. The chain employs TRBV5-1 and TRBJ2-1; 10 bases line up with TRBD1. CDR3 DNA: TGCGCCAGCAGCGAAGGGACAGGGGTGTACAATGAGCAGTTCTTC. Protein: CASSEGTGVYNEQFF.